One and the same sample provided the 9 T cell receptor beta chains below, sequenced in a study of control samples from healthy donors and cancer patients. Assay used: immunoSEQ multiplex PCR; TCRdb lists only in-frame clones, some missing. The sample contains roughly 100,000 clones, around 89% of which appear only once. The sample taken for sequencing was blood. The receptors originated from a man aged 25 to 40 in good health.

The J gene is TRBJ2-6, the V gene TRBV5-1, with TRBD2 matching 8 bases. This CDR3 spans 17 amino acids. Losses at the gene ends were 0 bases for V and 2 bases for J; bases not matched to a gene: 4. CDR1 and CDR2 (germline): SGHRS, YFSETQ. As DNA, the CDR3 is TGCGCCAGCAGCTTGGAACGGGGGGGCGCTGGGGCCAACGTCCTGACTTTC. Protein product: CASSLERGGAGANVLTF. The whole variable domain, remainder taken from reference TRBV5-1 and TRBJ2-6, is KAGVTQTPRYLIKTRGQQVTLSCSPISGHRSVSWYQQTPGQGLQFLFEYFSETQRNKGNFPGRFSGRQFSNSRSEMNVSTLELGDSALYLCASSLERGGAGANVLTFGAGSRLTVL.

In this sample, this clone turned up a few times. This sequence joins TRBV28 and TRBJ1-5; D unresolved. V lost 1 base to trimming and J lost 4 bases, with 8 bases between them. CDR1 MDHEN and CDR2 SYDVKM come from the germline V gene. CDR3 length: 14 residues. The CDR3 region has the DNA TGTGCCAGCAGTTTATACCGCAGTAATCAGCCCCAGCATTTT. Translated: CASSLYRSNQPQHF.

The chain couples TRBV6-5 to TRBJ1-5; D not certain. CDR1 is MNHEY and CDR2 is SVGAGI in the germline V gene. Trimming took 10 bases from V and 6 from J, leaving 16 bases between them. The CDR3 is made up of 13 amino acids. The CDR3 protein is CATHLNVGQPQHF. The CDR3 DNA reads TGTGCCACCCACCTAAATGTAGGTCAGCCCCAGCATTTT.

The chain employs TRBV18 and TRBJ2-3, with D unclear. The length of the CDR3 is 15 residues. The germline CDR1 and CDR2 sequences are KGHSH and LQKENI. The V gene lost 3 bases and the J gene lost 2 bases, with 12 bases spanning the gap. Written as DNA, the CDR3 is TGTGCCAGCTCACCCCCTCGGACCTACACAGATACGCAGTATTTT. Translation: CASSPPRTYTDTQYF.

The rearrangement uses TRBV7-2 and TRBJ1-1; D might be TRBD1 (6 bases). Germline CDR1 SGHTA, CDR2 FQGNSA. Trimming stripped 3 bases from V and 1 base from J, with 12 bases between. The CDR3 loop spans 15 amino acids. The CDR3 sequence: CASSLGAGANTEAFF. The CDR3 nucleotides read TGTGCCAGCAGCTTGGGCGCAGGGGCGAACACTGAAGCTTTCTTT.

This chain joins TRBV12-3 or TRBV12-4 and TRBJ1-5; D call uncertain. This CDR3 is 12 amino acids long. Trimming cost V 1 base and J 6 bases, with 4 bases left between them. The CDR3 nucleotides are TGTGCCAGCAGTTTAGGCGGTCAGCCCCAGCATTTT. Amino acids: CASSLGGQPQHF.

A word on this clone: With a much larger clone just one base away, this may be a read error. The same CDR3 arises from other DNA sequences in this sample as well. The chain employs TRBV27 and TRBJ2-3; no clear D gene. From germline, CDR1 is MNHEY and CDR2 SMNVEV (reference sequence). CDR3 length: 13 amino acids. CDR3 region: CASSPLTTDTQYF. In nucleotides, the CDR3 is TGTGCTAGCAGCCCACTGACCACGGATACGCAGTATTTT.

This chain connects TRBV7-9 to TRBJ2-7; no clear D. CDR3 length equals 13 residues. V gave up 5 bases and J gave up 3 bases, with 11 bases separating them. Germline CDR1 and CDR2: SEHNR and FQNEAQ (reference sequence). The CDR3 reads CASSEEPSYEQYF. CDR3 bases: TGTGCCAGCAGCGAAGAACCCAGCTACGAGCAGTACTTC.

This clone was detected only once. This rearrangement joins TRBV5-1 to TRBJ1-2; D unclear. The CDR3 spans 13 residues. The germline V and J ends were trimmed by 4 bases and 3 bases, with 10 bases remaining between them. Germline CDR1 reads SGHRS; CDR2 reads YFSETQ. The CDR3, as DNA: TGCGCCAGCAGCCGACAAATTGACTATGGCTACACCTTC. Protein sequence: CASSRQIDYGYTF.